This T cell receptor (beta chain) was identified during a study of cytomegalovirus exposure and HLA in healthy donors. Study-level results: Reportedly, cytomegalovirus status was diagnosed with high sensitivity and specificity. Overall, approximately 150 TCR beta chains were annotated as cytomegalovirus-associated. A few chains linked to CMV were shown in vitro to be specific for CMV antigens.

This clone was seen a few times. No antigen is known for it. The protocol was immunoSEQ multiplex PCR, while the TCRdb copy is restricted to in-frame clones and leaves out a portion. The sample consists of 55,000 to 80,000 clones, 95% of them appearing once. V lost 0 bases to trimming and J lost 3 bases; unmatched junction nucleotides: 1. Germline CDR1 reads SGDLS; CDR2 reads YYNGEE. The CDR3 has 15 amino acids. The sequence was collected from a man younger than 35 in good health and CMV-seronegative. The V and J genes are TRBV9 and TRBJ2-1; TRBD2 agrees at 9 bases. Sequenced material: PBMCs. CDR3 residues: CASSVGSGGYNEQFF. Here the CDR3 DNA reads TGTGCCAGCAGCGTAGGTAGCGGGGGCTACAATGAGCAGTTCTTC.